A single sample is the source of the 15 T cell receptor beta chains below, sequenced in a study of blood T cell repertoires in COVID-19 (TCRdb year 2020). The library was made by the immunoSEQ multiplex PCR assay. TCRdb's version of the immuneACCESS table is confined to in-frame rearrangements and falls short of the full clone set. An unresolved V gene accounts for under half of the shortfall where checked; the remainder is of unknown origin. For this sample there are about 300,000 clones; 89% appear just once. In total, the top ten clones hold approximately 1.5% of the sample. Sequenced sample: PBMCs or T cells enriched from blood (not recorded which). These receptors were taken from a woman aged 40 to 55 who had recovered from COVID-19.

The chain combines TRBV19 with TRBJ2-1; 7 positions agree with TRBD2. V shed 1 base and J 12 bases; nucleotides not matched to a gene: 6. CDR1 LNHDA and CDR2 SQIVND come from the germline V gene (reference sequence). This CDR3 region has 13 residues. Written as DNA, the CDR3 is TGTGCCAGTAGTATAGGGGAGGGAGTAGCGCAGTTCTTC. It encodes CASSIGEGVAQFF.

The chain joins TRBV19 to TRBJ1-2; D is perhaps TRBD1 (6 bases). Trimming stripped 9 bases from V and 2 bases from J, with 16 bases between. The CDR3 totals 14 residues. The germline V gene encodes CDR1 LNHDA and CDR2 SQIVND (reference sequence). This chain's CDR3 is CASATTGVNYGYTF. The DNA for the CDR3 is TGTGCCAGCGCTACGACAGGAGTAAACTATGGCTACACCTTC.

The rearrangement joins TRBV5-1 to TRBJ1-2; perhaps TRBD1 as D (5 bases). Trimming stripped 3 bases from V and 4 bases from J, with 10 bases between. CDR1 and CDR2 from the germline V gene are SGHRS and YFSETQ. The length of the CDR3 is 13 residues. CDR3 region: CASSYTGPYGYTF. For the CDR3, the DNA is TGCGCCAGCAGCTACACAGGTCCCTATGGCTACACCTTC.

The CDR3: CASGNIGNTQYF. CDR3 nucleotides: TGTGCTAGTGGTAATATCGGGAATACGCAGTATTTT. The chain links TRBV12-5 to TRBJ2-3; D might be TRBD2 (5 bases). V was trimmed by 5 bases and J by 7 bases, leaving 10 bases between them. CDR1 is LGHNT and CDR2 is FRNRAP in the germline V gene. CDR3 length: 12 amino acids.

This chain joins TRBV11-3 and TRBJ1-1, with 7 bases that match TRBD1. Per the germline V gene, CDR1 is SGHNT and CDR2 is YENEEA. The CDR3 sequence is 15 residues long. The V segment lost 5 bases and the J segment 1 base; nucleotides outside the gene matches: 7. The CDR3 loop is CASSPRQGTNTEAFF. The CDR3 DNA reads TGTGCCAGCAGCCCGAGACAGGGAACGAACACTGAAGCTTTCTTT.

The CDR3, as DNA: TGTGCCAGCAGCCGACGACTAGCGGGGGGGACAAATACGCAGTATTTT. Its translation: CASSRRLAGGTNTQYF. The J gene is TRBJ2-3, the V gene TRBV3-1 (or the pseudogene TRBV3-2), with 14 bases matching TRBD2. This CDR3 region has 16 residues. The V and J ends lost 4 bases and 7 bases, in that order; junction bases with no gene match: 7. Germline assignment: CDR1 LGHDT and CDR2 YNNKEL (reference sequence).

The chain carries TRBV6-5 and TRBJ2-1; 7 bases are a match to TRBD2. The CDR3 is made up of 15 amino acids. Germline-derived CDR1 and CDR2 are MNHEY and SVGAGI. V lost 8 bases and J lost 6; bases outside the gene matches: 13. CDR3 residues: CASSPPTSHGNEQFF. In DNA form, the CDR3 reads TGTGCCAGCTCCCCCCCGACTAGCCACGGCAATGAGCAGTTCTTC.

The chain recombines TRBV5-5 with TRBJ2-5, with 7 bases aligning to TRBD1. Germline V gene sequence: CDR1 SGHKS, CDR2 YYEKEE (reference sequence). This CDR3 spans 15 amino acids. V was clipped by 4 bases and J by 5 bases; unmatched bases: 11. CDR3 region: CASSLHDREWETQYF. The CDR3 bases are TGTGCCAGCAGCCTACACGACAGGGAATGGGAGACCCAGTACTTC.

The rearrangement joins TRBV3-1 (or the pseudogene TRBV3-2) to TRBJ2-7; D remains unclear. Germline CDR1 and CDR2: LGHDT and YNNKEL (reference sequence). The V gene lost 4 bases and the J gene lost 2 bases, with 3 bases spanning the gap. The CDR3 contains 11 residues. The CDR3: CASSPTYEQYF. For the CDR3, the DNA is TGTGCCAGCAGCCCAACCTACGAGCAGTACTTC.

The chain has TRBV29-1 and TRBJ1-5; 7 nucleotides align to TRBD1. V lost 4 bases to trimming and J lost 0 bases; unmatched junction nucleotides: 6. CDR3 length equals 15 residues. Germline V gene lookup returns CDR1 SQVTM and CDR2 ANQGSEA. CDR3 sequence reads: CSVGMDRFSNQPQHF. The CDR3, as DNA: TGCAGCGTTGGAATGGACAGGTTTAGCAATCAGCCCCAGCATTTT.

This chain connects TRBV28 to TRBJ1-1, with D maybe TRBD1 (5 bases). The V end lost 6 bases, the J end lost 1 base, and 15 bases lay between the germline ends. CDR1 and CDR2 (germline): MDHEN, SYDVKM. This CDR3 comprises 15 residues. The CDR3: CASRPHGTQNTEAFF. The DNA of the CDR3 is TGTGCCAGCAGACCCCATGGGACTCAGAACACTGAAGCTTTCTTT. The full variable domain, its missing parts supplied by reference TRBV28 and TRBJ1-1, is DVKVTQSSRYLVKRTGEKVFLECVQDMDHENMFWYRQDPGLGLRLIYFSYDVKMKEKGDIPEGYSVSREKKERFSLILESASTNQTSMYLCASRPHGTQNTEAFFGQGTRLTVV.

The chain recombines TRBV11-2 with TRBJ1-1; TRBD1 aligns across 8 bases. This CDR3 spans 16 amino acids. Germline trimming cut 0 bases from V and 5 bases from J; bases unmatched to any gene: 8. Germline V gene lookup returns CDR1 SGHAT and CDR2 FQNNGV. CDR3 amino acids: CASSLDRTGLGTEAFF. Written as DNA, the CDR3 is TGTGCCAGCAGCTTAGACCGGACAGGGCTAGGAACTGAAGCTTTCTTT.

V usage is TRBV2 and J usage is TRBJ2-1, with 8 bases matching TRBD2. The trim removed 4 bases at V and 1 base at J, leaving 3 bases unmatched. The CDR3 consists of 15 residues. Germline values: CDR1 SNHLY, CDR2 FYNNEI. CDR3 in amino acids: CASSGLAGSYNEQFF. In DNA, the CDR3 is TGTGCCAGCAGTGGCCTAGCGGGTTCCTACAATGAGCAGTTCTTC. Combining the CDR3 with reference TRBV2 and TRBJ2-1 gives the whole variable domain EPEVTQTPSHQVTQMGQEVILRCVPISNHLYFYWYRQILGQKVEFLVSFYNNEISEKSEIFDDQFSVERPDGSNFTLKIRSTKLEDSAMYFCASSGLAGSYNEQFFGPGTRLTVL.

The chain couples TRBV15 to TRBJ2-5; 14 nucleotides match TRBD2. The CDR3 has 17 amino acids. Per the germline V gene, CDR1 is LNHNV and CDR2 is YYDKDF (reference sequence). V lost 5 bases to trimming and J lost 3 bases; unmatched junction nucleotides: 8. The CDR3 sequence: CATSEGLAGVGEETQYF. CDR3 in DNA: TGTGCCACCAGCGAGGGACTAGCGGGAGTAGGGGAAGAGACCCAGTACTTC.

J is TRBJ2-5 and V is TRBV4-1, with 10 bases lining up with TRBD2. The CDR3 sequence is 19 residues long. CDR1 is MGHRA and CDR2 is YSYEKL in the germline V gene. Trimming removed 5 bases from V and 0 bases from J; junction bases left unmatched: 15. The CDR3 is CASSKGVGLAAYNQETQYF. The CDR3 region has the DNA TGCGCCAGCAGCAAAGGGGTCGGACTAGCGGCTTACAACCAAGAGACCCAGTACTTC.